This T cell receptor (beta chain) was sequenced in a study of cytotoxic CD8 clonotypes in ibrutinib-treated CLL. Turning to the study itself: Across the patients, roughly 10 were relapsed/refractory, 15 treatment-naive and about 17 IGHV unmutated. Among the samples, the mean was roughly 240,000 productive templates and 85,000 to 95,000 productive rearrangements.

Study observations and caveats: The study sampled sustained-remission and progressing patients at different times. Clonality increased at ibrutinib response, then returned toward baseline at progression.

Note on this clone: What it binds is unknown.

The V and J ends lost 5 bases and 2 bases respectively, with 1 base between them. CDR1 is MGHDK, CDR2 SYGVNS, per germline. The CDR3 is 11 amino acids. This table comes from immunoSEQ multiplex PCR, and its TCRdb copy is limited to in-frame clones, with some not included. The profile shows about 68,000 clones, approximately 70% of them singletons. The TCR originated in a human donor with chronic lymphocytic leukemia. J is TRBJ1-3 and V is TRBV25-1; D is undetermined. Sequencing used PBMCs, obtained after 12 months of ibrutinib treatment. The CDR3 reads CASSPGNTIYF. In nucleotides, the CDR3 is TGTGCCAGCAGTCCTGGAAACACCATATATTTT.